The rows below give T cell receptor beta chains drawn from one sample of a study of blood T cell repertoires in COVID-19. Clones were read by immunoSEQ multiplex PCR, and TCRdb kept only the in-frame ones, dropping some. The sample holds about 250,000 clones; roughly nine tenths are singletons and the top ten take just under 6.5%. Sequencing input: PBMCs or T cells enriched from blood (not recorded which). Receptors originate from a woman younger than 45 with acute COVID-19. Each CDR3 is given with its conserved first and last residue. The order of the fields is J gene, clone size, D gene, V gene, CDR3 DNA, CDR3 protein. The D gene is left open where the match is weak. Rows may omit the clone size; those that give it use once, few, many or a size class.

>TRBJ2-2|-|TRBD2|TRBV28
TGTGCCAGCAGACCCGGGACTAGCGGGACCCTAGGTGGGGAGCTGTTTTTT
CASRPGTSGTLGGELFF
>TRBJ2-2|-|TRBD1|TRBV28
TGTGCCAGCAGGGGGACAGTGAACACCGGGGAGCTGTTTTTT
CASRGTVNTGELFF
>TRBJ2-7|-|TRBD1|TRBV9
TGTGCCAGCAGCACCGGACAGGCAAACTACGAGCAGTACTTC
CASSTGQANYEQYF
>TRBJ1-1|-|TRBD1|TRBV19
TGTGCCAGTAGTCTCGCGGGACAGGGAATCAACACTGAAGCTTTCTTT
CASSLAGQGINTEAFF
>TRBJ2-1|once|-|TRBV3-1/TRBV3-2
TGTGCCAGCAGCCAAGGTAGGCGGAATGAGCAGTTCTTC
CASSQGRRNEQFF
>TRBJ1-1|-|-|TRBV10-2
TGCGCCAGCAGTGAGTCGATGGGGGGGCGCATTGGCACTGAAGCTTTCTTT
CASSESMGGRIGTEAFF
>TRBJ2-2|-|TRBD2|TRBV27
TGTGCCAGCGGAAAACTAGCGGGAACGAACACCGGGGAGCTGTTTTTT
CASGKLAGTNTGELFF
>TRBJ1-1|once|-|TRBV5-6
TGTGCCAGCAGCTTGGTAGGGGAAAACACTGAAGCTTTCTTT
CASSLVGENTEAFF
>TRBJ1-4|-|TRBD1|TRBV28
TGTGCCAGCAGCCTAGGGGGCATTTATGAAAAACTGTTTTTT
CASSLGGIYEKLFF
>TRBJ2-4|-|-|TRBV6-5
TGTGCCAGCAGTCCAGGGATCGAGGGGGACATTCAGTACTTC
CASSPGIEGDIQYF
>TRBJ1-1|-|TRBD1|TRBV29-1
TGCAGCGCTAAAAGGGGGCAGAGCACTGAAGCTTTCTTT
CSAKRGQSTEAFF
>TRBJ1-1|-|-|TRBV5-4
TGTGCCAGCAGCTTGGGTCAGGGAACCCTGACTGAAGCTTTCTTT
CASSLGQGTLTEAFF
>TRBJ2-2|-|TRBD1|TRBV5-4
TGTGCCAGCAGCTTGGGGACAGGGGGCAACACCGGGGAGCTGTTTTTT
CASSLGTGGNTGELFF
>TRBJ2-6|-|-|TRBV6-5
TGTGCCAGCAGCCGAGGGAGCTCTGGGGCCAACGTCCTGACTTTC
CASSRGSSGANVLTF
>TRBJ2-1|-|TRBD1|TRBV7-3
TGTGCCAGCAGCTTATTCAGTTCTGGTTGGGACAGAGGATCCTACAATGAGCAGTTCTTC
CASSLFSSGWDRGSYNEQFF
>TRBJ1-3|-|TRBD1|TRBV5-1
TGCGCCAGCACACCTTTTGGGACAGGGGCTGGAAACACCATATATTTT
CASTPFGTGAGNTIYF
>TRBJ1-4|-|-|TRBV4-2
TGTGCCAGCAGCCAAGATTTTCGGCGAGGGTCAAACCTTGAAAAACTGTTTTTT
CASSQDFRRGSNLEKLFF
>TRBJ1-2|once|-|TRBV30
TGTGCCTGGGGTGGGACACCGCTTGATGGCTACACCTTC
CAWGGTPLDGYTF
>TRBJ2-1|-|-|TRBV3-1/TRBV3-2
TGTGCCAGCAGCTCCGACACAAACACCTACAATGAGCAGTTCTTC
CASSSDTNTYNEQFF
>TRBJ2-3|-|TRBD1|TRBV24-1
TGTGCCACCAGTCAACCCCCTGGGACAGGCATCACAGATACGCAGTATTTT
CATSQPPGTGITDTQYF
>TRBJ1-6|few|-|TRBV12-3/TRBV12-4
TGTGCCAGCAGCCGAAGGACAGATTCACCCCTCCACTTT
CASSRRTDSPLHF
>TRBJ1-1|-|-|TRBV19
TGTGCCAGTAGTATAGTCGCTGGGCTAATTAATTTGAACACTGAAGCTTTCTTT
CASSIVAGLINLNTEAFF
>TRBJ1-2|-|-|TRBV28
TGTGCCAGCAGGGCCGGGACACACTATGGCTACACCTTC
CASRAGTHYGYTF
>TRBJ2-6|few|TRBD1|TRBV5-1
TGCGCCAGCAGCACGCCGACAGGGAGCTCTGGGGCCAACGTCCTGACTTTC
CASSTPTGSSGANVLTF
>TRBJ2-7|-|TRBD1|TRBV6-2/TRBV6-3
TGTGCCAGCAGTTACCGGGACAGGGGACCCTACGAGCAGTACTTC
CASSYRDRGPYEQYF
>TRBJ2-7|-|TRBD2|TRBV6-1
TGTGCCAGCAGTGAGATAGCGGGAGTGGGCGAGCAGTACTTC
CASSEIAGVGEQYF
>TRBJ1-5|once|-|TRBV7-9
TGTGCCAGCAGCTTAGGTGGCCAGGGCCAGGGTCAGCCCCAGCATTTT
CASSLGGQGQGQPQHF
>TRBJ2-3|-|-|TRBV12-3/TRBV12-4
TGTGCCAGCAGCCCCCCCTCGGGAGATACGCAGTATTTT
CASSPPSGDTQYF
>TRBJ1-6|-|-|TRBV21-1
TGTGCCAGCCGAGTTACAGGTTGCGATTCACCCCTCCACTTT
CASRVTGCDSPLHF
>TRBJ2-7|-|-|TRBV4-1
TGCGCCAGCAGCCAAGGGAGTGGAGGGTACGAGCAGTACTTC
CASSQGSGGYEQYF
>TRBJ2-1|-|TRBD2|TRBV6-5
TGTGCCAGCAGGTCGACTAGCTCCGATGAGCAGTTCTTC
CASRSTSSDEQFF
>TRBJ2-7|few|-|TRBV5-1
TGCGCCAGCAGCTTGGAAACGGGACTGTCTGGCTACGAGCAGTACTTC
CASSLETGLSGYEQYF